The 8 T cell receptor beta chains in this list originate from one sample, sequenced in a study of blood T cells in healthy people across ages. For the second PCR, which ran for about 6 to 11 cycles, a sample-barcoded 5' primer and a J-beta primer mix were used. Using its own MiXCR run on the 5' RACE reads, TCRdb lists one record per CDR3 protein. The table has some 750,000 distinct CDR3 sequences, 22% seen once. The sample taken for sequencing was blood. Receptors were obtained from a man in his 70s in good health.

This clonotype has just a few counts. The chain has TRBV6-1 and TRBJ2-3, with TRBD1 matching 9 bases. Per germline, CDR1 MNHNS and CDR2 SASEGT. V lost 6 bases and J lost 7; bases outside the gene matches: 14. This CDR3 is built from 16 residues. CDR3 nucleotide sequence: TGTGCCAGCAGACCCGTCGGACAGGGGCAATCGAATACGCAGTATTTT. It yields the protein CASRPVGQGQSNTQYF.

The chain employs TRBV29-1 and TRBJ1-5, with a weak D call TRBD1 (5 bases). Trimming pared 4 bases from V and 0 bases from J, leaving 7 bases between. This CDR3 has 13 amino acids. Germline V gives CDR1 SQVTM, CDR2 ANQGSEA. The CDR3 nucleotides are TGCAGCGTTGGACAGACTAGCAATCAGCCCCAGCATTTT. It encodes CSVGQTSNQPQHF.

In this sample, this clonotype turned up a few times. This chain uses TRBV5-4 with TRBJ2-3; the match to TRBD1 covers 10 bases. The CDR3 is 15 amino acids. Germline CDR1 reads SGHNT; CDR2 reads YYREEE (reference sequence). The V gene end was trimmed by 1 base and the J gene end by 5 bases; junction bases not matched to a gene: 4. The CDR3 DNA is TGTGCCAGCAGCTTGACGGGACAGGGGTTAGATACGCAGTATTTT. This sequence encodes CASSLTGQGLDTQYF.

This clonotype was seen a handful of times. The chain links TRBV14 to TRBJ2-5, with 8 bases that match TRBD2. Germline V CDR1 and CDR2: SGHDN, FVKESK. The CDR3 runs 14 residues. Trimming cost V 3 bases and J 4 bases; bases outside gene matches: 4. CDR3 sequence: CASSQGLAGETQYF. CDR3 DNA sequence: TGTGCCAGCAGCCAGGGGCTAGCGGGAGAGACCCAGTACTTC.

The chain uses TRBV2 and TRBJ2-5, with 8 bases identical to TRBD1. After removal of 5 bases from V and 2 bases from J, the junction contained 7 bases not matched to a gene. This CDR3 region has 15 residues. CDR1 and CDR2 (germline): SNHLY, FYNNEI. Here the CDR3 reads CASSSDRGRQETQYF. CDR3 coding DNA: TGTGCCAGCAGTTCTGACAGGGGCCGACAAGAGACCCAGTACTTC.

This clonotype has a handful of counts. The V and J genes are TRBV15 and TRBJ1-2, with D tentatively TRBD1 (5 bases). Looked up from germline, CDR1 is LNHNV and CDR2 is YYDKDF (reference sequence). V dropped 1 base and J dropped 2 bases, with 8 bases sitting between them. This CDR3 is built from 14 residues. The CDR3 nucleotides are TGTGCCACCAGCAGAGGATCAGGGAACTATGGCTACACCTTC. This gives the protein CATSRGSGNYGYTF. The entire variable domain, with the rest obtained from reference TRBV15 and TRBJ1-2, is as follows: DAMVIQNPRYQVTQFGKPVTLSCSQTLNHNVMYWYQQKSSQAPKLLFHYYDKDFNNEADTPDNFQSRRPNTSFCFLDIRSPGLGDTAMYLCATSRGSGNYGYTFGSGTRLTVV.

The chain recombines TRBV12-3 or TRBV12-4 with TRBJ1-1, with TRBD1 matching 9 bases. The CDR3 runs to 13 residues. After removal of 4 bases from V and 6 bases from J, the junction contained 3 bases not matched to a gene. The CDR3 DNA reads TGTGCCAGCAGTTCTAGACAGGGGGCTGAAGCTTTCTTT. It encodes CASSSRQGAEAFF.

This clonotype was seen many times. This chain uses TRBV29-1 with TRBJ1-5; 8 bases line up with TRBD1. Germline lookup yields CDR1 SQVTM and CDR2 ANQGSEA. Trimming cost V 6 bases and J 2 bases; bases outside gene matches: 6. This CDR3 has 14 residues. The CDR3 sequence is CSVRQGPGNQPQHF. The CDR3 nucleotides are TGCAGCGTGAGACAGGGGCCAGGCAATCAGCCCCAGCATTTT.